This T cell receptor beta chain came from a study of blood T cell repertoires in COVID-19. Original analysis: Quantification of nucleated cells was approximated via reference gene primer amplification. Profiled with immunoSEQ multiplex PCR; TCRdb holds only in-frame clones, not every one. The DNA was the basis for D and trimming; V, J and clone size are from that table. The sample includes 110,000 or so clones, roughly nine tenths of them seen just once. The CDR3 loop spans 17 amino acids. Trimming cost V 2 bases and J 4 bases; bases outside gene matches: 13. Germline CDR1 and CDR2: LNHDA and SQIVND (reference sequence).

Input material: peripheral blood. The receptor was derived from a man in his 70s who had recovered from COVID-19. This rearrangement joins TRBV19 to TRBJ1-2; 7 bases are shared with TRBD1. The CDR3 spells CASSIRISGDSRYGYTF. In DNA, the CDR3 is TGTGCCAGTAGTATAAGAATCTCAGGGGACAGCCGCTATGGCTACACCTTC.